The text below deals with one T cell receptor beta chain. PCR primers comprised 60 Vbeta and 13 Jbeta primers. Data came from immunoSEQ multiplex PCR; TCRdb stores just in-frame clones and leaves some out. The sample contains under 150,000 clones, about three quarters of which appear only once. These data belong to a study of cytomegalovirus exposure and HLA in healthy donors. Overall study: An analysis done earlier identified almost 120 million unique TCR beta sequences from around 180 million T cells.

Healthy donors of bone marrow made up the group. The CDR3 length is 15 residues. With V trimmed by 1 base and J by 5 bases, 6 bases remained unmatched. Per germline, CDR1 SGHNT and CDR2 YYREEE (reference sequence). The sample was PBMCs. The TCR sequence derives from a man younger than 35 in good health and CMV-seronegative. This chain uses TRBV5-4 with TRBJ2-3; 8 positions agree with TRBD2. The CDR3 coding sequence is TGTGCCAGCAGCTTGAAAAGCGGGGGCCTAGATACGCAGTATTTT. Encoded protein: CASSLKSGGLDTQYF.